Shown below are 10 T cell receptor beta chains from a single sample sequenced in a study of a mutant IDH1 vaccine in newly diagnosed glioma. Antigen specificity for these receptors is unknown. Time point given: week 5, during vaccination. A single vaccine dose contained 300 ug of mutant IDH1 20-mer peptide, and topical imiquimod was used with it. Sequencing was performed with immunoSEQ multiplex PCR; in TCRdb, only in-frame clones are kept and a portion is missing. This table holds 50,000 to 75,000 clones, about 80% found once. This specimen consisted of PBMCs, obtained from a glioma patient whose treatment included an IDH1 peptide vaccine. These receptors all stem from a woman in her 50s with glioma.

This chain links TRBV4-1 with TRBJ1-4; 11 bases line up with TRBD1. J gave up 7 bases and V 4 bases, and 8 bases lay outside the gene matches. CDR1 is MGHRA and CDR2 is YSYEKL in the germline V gene. The CDR3 length is 16 residues. CDR3 in amino acids: CASSLGSGTGGEKLFF. CDR3 sequence (DNA): TGCGCCAGCAGCCTCGGAAGCGGGACAGGGGGTGAAAAACTGTTTTTT.

V gene TRBV7-9 combines with J gene TRBJ1-1; maybe TRBD1 (6 bases). The germline V gene encodes CDR1 SEHNR and CDR2 FQNEAQ (reference sequence). This CDR3 has 12 amino acids. V was pared by 1 base and J by 12 bases, with 12 bases between. The CDR3 coding sequence is TGTGCCAGCAGCTTAGAGGGGGGGTGGCCTTTCTTT. It encodes CASSLEGGWPFF.

The chain is built from TRBV6-5 and TRBJ2-3; the D is unclear. Trimming shortened V by 6 bases and J by 4 bases, and 14 bases separated the two germline ends. Germline V gene lookup returns CDR1 MNHEY and CDR2 SVGAGI. This CDR3 has 14 amino acids. The CDR3 loop reads CASSRTAPSDTQYF. DNA for the CDR3: TGTGCCAGCAGCCGCACTGCCCCCTCAGATACGCAGTATTTT.

Only one count was recorded for this clone. The gene calls are TRBV9 and TRBJ1-1; TRBD1 aligns across 7 bases. V shed 3 bases and J 3 bases; nucleotides not matched to a gene: 2. This CDR3 is 13 amino acids long. Germline assignment: CDR1 SGDLS and CDR2 YYNGEE. The CDR3 here is CASSARGDTEAFF. The DNA for the CDR3 is TGTGCCAGCAGCGCCAGGGGGGACACTGAAGCTTTCTTT.

V and J are TRBV19 and TRBJ1-5; D ambiguous. This CDR3 has 14 residues. Per germline, CDR1 LNHDA and CDR2 SQIVND (reference sequence). V was clipped by 3 bases and J by 5 bases, with 11 bases between them. CDR3 residues: CASSILTSDQPQHF. The CDR3 nucleotides read TGTGCCAGTAGTATCCTCACCTCAGATCAGCCCCAGCATTTT. The full variable domain, in which reference TRBV19 and TRBJ1-5 provide the parts outside the CDR3, is DGGITQSPKYLFRKEGQNVTLSCEQNLNHDAMYWYRQDPGQGLRLIYYSQIVNDFQKGDIAEGYSVSREKKESFPLTVTSAQKNPTAFYLCASSILTSDQPQHFGDGTRLSIL.

J is TRBJ2-7 and V is TRBV6-6; D gene unclear. The CDR3 runs 12 residues. V dropped 4 bases and J dropped 0 bases, with 4 bases sitting between them. Germline CDR1 is MNHNY and CDR2 is SVGAGI (reference sequence). In DNA, the CDR3 is TGTGCCAGCAGTTCTAGCTCCTACGAGCAGTACTTC. Protein: CASSSSSYEQYF.

This clone was detected only once. The V and J genes are TRBV7-2 and TRBJ1-5, with D possibly being TRBD1 (6 bases). This CDR3 comprises 16 residues. Germline CDR1 and CDR2: SGHTA and FQGNSA. Trimming cost V 7 bases and J 2 bases, with 18 bases left between them. As DNA, the CDR3 is TGTGCCAGCACCCTCGGGACAAATAAAGGCAATCAGCCCCAGCATTTT. Residues: CASTLGTNKGNQPQHF.

This clone turned up a few times. This chain connects TRBV20-1 to TRBJ1-1; 7 bases agree with TRBD1. V trimming: 4 bases; J trimming: 5 bases; junction bases outside the gene matches: 1. This CDR3 is built from 11 residues. Per germline, CDR1 DFQATT and CDR2 SNEGSKA (reference sequence). CDR3 amino acids: CSAKGATEAFF. The CDR3 DNA follows: TGCAGTGCTAAGGGGGCAACTGAAGCTTTCTTT.

The rearrangement links TRBV19 to TRBJ1-5; D is possibly TRBD1 (5 bases). The CDR3 is 16 residues long. The V end lost 3 bases, the J end lost 3 bases, and 15 bases lay between the germline ends. The germline V gene encodes CDR1 LNHDA and CDR2 SQIVND (reference sequence). DNA for the CDR3: TGTGCCAGTAGTATTGCGTTAGACAGCTTCAATCAGCCCCAGCATTTT. It translates to CASSIALDSFNQPQHF.

The rearrangement uses TRBV6-1 and TRBJ2-7, with D hard to call. Trimming pared 2 bases from V and 2 bases from J, leaving 7 bases between. Germline CDR1 reads MNHNS; CDR2 reads SASEGT. The CDR3 sequence is 13 residues long. In DNA, the CDR3 is TGTGCCAGCAGTGAATGGGCTACCTACGAGCAGTACTTC. Amino acids: CASSEWATYEQYF.